This TCR beta chain was captured by sequencing in a study of blood T cell repertoires in COVID-19. Study summary: Samples representing acute and convalescent COVID-19 were sourced from the United States, Italy and Spain. From T cells, B-cell-depleted T cells, or PBMCs came the material, which was cDNA or gDNA.

In the original analysis: For nucleated cells, counts were estimated from reference gene primer amplification. Some clones are missing from TCRdb's copy, which holds only in-frame ones; the method was immunoSEQ multiplex PCR. The V and J calls and the clone size are those of that table, but D and trimming were determined from the DNA. Of about 170,000 clones listed, about 85% are singletons. Germline V gives CDR1 SEHNR, CDR2 FQNEAQ (reference sequence). With 5 bases removed from V and 2 bases from J, the gap between germline ends came to 13 bases. The CDR3 runs to 15 residues. Seattle enrolled patients during active infection and tracked them longitudinally.

The sequencing sample was made of peripheral blood. The chain couples TRBV7-9 to TRBJ2-4; possible D gene TRBD1, 6 bases. This TCR derives from an elderly man with COVID-19, enrolled during active disease. The CDR3 nucleotides are TGTGCCAGCAGCCCAACAGGGAGTTCCAAAAACATTCAGTACTTC. Its protein product is CASSPTGSSKNIQYF.